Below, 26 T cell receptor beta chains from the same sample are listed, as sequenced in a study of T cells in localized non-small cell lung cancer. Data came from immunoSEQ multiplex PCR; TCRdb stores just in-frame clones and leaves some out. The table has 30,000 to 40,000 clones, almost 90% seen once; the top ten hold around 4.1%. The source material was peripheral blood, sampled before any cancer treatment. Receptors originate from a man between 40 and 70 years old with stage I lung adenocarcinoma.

The CDR3 sequence is CASSLERDNNEQFF. The CDR3 DNA follows: TGTGCCAGCAGCTTAGAACGGGACAACAATGAGCAGTTCTTC. The chain recombines TRBV11-2 with TRBJ2-1; tentative D call: TRBD1 (6 bases). The CDR3 is 14 residues long. CDR1 and CDR2 from the germline V gene are SGHAT and FQNNGV. Trimming removed 0 bases at V and 5 bases at J, with 8 bases between.

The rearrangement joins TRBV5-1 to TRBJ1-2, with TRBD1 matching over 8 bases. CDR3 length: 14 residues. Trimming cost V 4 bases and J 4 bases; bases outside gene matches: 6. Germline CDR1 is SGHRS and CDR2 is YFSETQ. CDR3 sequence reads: CASSTQTGAYGYTF. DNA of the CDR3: TGCGCCAGCAGCACCCAGACAGGGGCCTATGGCTACACCTTC.

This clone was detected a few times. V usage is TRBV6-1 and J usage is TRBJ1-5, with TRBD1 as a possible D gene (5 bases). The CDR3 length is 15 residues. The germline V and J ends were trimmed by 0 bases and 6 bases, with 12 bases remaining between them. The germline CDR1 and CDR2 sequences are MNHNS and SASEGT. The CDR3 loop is CASSEARGEGQPQHF. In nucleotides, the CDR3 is TGTGCCAGCAGTGAAGCAAGGGGAGAAGGTCAGCCCCAGCATTTT.

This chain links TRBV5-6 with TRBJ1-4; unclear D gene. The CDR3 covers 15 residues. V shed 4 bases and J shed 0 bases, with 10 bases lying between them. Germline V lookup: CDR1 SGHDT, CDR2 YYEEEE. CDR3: CASSRSVSTNEKLFF. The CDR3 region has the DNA TGTGCCAGCAGCCGGTCAGTATCAACTAATGAAAAACTGTTTTTT.

The CDR3 nucleotides are TGTGCCAGCAGGGACCCCGGGACGGATAATTCACCCCTCCACTTT. It codes for CASRDPGTDNSPLHF. The chain joins TRBV6-1 to TRBJ1-6, with D possibly being TRBD1 (5 bases). The CDR3 spans 15 residues. V lost 6 bases and J lost 5, with 14 bases in between. Germline V gene sequence: CDR1 MNHNS, CDR2 SASEGT.

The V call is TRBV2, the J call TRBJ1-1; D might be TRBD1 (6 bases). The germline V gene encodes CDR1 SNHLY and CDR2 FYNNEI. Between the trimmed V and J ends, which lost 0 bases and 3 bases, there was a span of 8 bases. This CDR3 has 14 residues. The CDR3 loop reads CASSEARGDTEAFF. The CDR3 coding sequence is TGTGCCAGCAGTGAAGCCAGGGGTGACACTGAAGCTTTCTTT.

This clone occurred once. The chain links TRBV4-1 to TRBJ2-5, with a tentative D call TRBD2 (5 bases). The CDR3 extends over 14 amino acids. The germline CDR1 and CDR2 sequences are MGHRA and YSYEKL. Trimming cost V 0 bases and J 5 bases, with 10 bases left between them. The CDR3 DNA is TGCGCCAGCAGCCAAGAACACGTAGCGGAGACCCAGTACTTC. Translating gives CASSQEHVAETQYF.

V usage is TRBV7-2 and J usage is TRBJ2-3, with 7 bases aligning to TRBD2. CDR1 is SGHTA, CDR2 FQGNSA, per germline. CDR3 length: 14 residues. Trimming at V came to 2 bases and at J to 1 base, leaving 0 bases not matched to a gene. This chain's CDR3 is CASSLTSGTDTQYF. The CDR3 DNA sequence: TGTGCCAGCAGCTTAACTAGCGGCACAGATACGCAGTATTTT.

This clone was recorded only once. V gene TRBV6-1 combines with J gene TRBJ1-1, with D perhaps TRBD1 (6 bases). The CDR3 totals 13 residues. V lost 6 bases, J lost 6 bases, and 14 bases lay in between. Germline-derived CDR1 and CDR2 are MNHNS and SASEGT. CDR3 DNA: TGTGCCAGCAGGGCAGGGGATTACGCTGAAGCTTTCTTT. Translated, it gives CASRAGDYAEAFF.

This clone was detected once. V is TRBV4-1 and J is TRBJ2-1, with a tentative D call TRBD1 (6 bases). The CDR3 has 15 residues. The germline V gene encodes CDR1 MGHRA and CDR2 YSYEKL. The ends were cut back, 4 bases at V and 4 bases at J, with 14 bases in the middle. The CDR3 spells CASSRTVLPYNEQFF. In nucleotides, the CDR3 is TGCGCCAGCAGCCGGACAGTCCTTCCATACAATGAGCAGTTCTTC.

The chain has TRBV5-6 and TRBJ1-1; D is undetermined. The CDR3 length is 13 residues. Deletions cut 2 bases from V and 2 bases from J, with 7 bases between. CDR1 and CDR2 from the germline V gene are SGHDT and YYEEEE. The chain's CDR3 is CASSFSDNTEAFF. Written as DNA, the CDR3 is TGTGCCAGCAGCTTTTCCGATAACACTGAAGCTTTCTTT.

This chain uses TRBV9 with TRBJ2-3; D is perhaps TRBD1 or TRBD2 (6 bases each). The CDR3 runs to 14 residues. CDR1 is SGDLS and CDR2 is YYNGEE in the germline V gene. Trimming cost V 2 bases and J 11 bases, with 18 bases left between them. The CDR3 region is CASSVGGGSRLQYF. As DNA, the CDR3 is TGTGCCAGCAGCGTCGGGGGCGGTAGCCGTTTGCAGTATTTT.

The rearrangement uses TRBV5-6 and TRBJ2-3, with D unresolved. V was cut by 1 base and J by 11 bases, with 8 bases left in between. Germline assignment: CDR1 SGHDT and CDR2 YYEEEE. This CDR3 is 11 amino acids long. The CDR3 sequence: CASSLISKQYF. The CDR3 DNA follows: TGTGCCAGCAGCTTGATCAGTAAGCAGTATTTT.

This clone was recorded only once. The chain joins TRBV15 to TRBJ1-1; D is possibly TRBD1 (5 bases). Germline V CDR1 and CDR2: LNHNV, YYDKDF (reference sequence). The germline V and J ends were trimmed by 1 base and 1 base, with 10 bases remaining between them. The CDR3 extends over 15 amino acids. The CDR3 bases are TGTGCCACCAGCAGAGCCCGGGGGTGGAACACTGAAGCTTTCTTT. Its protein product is CATSRARGWNTEAFF.

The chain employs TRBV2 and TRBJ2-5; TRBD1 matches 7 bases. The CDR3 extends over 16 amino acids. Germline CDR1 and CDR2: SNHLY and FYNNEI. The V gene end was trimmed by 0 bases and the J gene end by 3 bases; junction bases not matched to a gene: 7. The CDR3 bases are TGTGCCAGCAGTGAAGCGCGTCGTCAGGGGGAAGAGACCCAGTACTTC. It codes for CASSEARRQGEETQYF.

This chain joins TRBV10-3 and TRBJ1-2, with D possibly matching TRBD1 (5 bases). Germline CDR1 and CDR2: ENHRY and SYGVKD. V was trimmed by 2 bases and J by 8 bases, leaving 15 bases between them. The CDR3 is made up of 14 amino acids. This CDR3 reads CAISELRGGVGYTF. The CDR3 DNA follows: TGTGCCATCAGTGAGCTGAGGGGCGGAGTAGGCTACACCTTC.

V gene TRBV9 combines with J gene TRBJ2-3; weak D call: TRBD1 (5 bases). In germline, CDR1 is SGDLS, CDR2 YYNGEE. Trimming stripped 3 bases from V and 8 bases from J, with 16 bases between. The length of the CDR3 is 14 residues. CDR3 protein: CASSARQIDGTQYF. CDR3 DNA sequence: TGTGCCAGCAGCGCCAGACAGATCGACGGTACGCAGTATTTT.

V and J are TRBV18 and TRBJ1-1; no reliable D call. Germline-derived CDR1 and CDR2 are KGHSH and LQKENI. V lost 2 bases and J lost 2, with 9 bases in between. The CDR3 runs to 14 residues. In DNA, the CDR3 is TGTGCCAGCTCACCATCCGGGTTTAACACTGAAGCTTTCTTT. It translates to CASSPSGFNTEAFF.

The chain's CDR3 is CASSQVGVRGYTF. The CDR3 region has the DNA TGTGCCAGCAGCCAAGTGGGGGTGCGAGGCTACACCTTC. The V and J genes are TRBV4-2 and TRBJ1-2, with D possibly TRBD1 on 5 matching bases. Trimming stripped 1 base from V and 8 bases from J, with 11 bases between. Germline loops: CDR1 LGHNA, CDR2 YNFKEQ. CDR3 length equals 13 residues.

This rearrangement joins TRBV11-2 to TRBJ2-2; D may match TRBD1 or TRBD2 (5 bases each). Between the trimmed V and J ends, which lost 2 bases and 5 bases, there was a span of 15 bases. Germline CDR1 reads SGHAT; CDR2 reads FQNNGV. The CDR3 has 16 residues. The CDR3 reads CASSLMAGGRTGELFF. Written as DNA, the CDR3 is TGTGCCAGCAGCTTAATGGCTGGGGGACGGACCGGGGAGCTGTTTTTT.

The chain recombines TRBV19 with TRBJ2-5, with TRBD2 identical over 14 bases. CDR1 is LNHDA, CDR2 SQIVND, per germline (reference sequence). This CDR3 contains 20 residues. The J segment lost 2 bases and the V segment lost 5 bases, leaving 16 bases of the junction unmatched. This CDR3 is CASSPSRRLAGGLRQETQYF. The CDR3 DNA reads TGTGCCAGTAGTCCATCAAGACGACTAGCGGGGGGGCTTCGGCAAGAGACCCAGTACTTC.

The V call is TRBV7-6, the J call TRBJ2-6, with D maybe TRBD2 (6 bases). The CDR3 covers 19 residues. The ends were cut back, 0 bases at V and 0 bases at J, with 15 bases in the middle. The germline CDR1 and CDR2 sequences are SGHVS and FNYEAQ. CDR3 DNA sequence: TGTGCCAGCAGCTTAGCGAAAGGGACTTCTTCCTCTGGGGCCAACGTCCTGACTTTC. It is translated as CASSLAKGTSSSGANVLTF.

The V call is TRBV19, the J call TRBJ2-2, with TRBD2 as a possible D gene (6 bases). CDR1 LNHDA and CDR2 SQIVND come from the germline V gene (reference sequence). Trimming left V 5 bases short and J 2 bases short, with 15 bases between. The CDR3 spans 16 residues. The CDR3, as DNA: TGTGCCAGTAGTCGGTTGGCGGGGCCAAACACCGGGGAGCTGTTTTTT. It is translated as CASSRLAGPNTGELFF.

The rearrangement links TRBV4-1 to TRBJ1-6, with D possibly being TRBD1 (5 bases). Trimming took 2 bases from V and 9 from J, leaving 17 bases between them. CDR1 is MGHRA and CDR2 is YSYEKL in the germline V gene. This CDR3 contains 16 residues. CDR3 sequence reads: CASSQTRDFFSSPLHF. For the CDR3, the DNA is TGCGCCAGCAGCCAAACCCGGGACTTCTTCAGTTCACCCCTCCACTTT.

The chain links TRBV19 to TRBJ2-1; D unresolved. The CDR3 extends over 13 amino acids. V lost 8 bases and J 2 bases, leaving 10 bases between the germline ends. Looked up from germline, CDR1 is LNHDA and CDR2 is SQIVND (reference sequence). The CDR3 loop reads CASYGVTYNEQFF. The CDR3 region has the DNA TGTGCCAGTTATGGGGTAACCTACAATGAGCAGTTCTTC.

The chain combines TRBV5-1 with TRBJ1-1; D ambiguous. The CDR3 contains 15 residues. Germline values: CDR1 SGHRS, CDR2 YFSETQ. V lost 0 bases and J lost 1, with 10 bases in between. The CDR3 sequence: CASSLARGENTEAFF. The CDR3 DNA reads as TGCGCCAGCAGCTTGGCGCGGGGAGAGAACACTGAAGCTTTCTTT.